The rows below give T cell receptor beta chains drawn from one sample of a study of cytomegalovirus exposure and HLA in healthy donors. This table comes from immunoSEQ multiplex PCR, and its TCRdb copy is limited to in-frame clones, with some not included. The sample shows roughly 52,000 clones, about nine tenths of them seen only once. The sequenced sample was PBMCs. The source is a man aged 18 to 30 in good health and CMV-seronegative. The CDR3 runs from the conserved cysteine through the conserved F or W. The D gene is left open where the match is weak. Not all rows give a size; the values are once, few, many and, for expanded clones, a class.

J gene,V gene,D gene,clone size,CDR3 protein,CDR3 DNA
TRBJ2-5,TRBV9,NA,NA,CASSLRGQETQYF,TGTGCCAGCAGTCTCAGGGGTCAAGAGACCCAGTACTTC
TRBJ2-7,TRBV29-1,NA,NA,CSVEEGRGGYEQYF,TGCAGCGTTGAGGAGGGAAGGGGCGGGTACGAGCAGTACTTC
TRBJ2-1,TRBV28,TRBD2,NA,CASSPLAGENYNEQFF,TGTGCCAGCAGCCCCCTAGCGGGAGAGAACTACAATGAGCAGTTCTTC
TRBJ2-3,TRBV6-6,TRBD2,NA,CASRPAGGGGTDTQYF,TGTGCCAGCAGGCCGGCGGGGGGAGGGGGCACAGATACGCAGTATTTT
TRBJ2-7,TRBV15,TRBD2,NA,CATSTRLGVSGSKQYF,TGTGCCACCAGCACGAGACTTGGGGTTAGCGGGAGTAAGCAGTACTTC
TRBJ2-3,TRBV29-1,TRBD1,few,CSVEIYPGQGSTDTQYF,TGCAGCGTTGAGATTTACCCGGGACAGGGGTCCACAGATACGCAGTATTTT
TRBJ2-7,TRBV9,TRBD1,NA,CASGDCIGTGFNEQYF,TGTGCCAGCGGGGATTGTATCGGGACAGGGTTTAATGAGCAGTACTTC
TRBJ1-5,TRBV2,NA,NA,CASSEGNSNQPQHF,TGTGCCAGCAGTGAAGGTAATAGCAATCAGCCCCAGCATTTT
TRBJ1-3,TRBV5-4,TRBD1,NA,CASSLVGTGAGNTIYF,TGTGCCAGCAGCTTGGTTGGGACAGGGGCTGGAAACACCATATATTTT
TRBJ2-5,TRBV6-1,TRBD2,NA,CASSGGTSGIWETQYF,TGTGCCAGCAGTGGAGGGACTAGCGGGATATGGGAGACCCAGTACTTC
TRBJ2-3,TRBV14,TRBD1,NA,CASSLGTAYNTDTQYF,TGTGCCAGCAGCCTCGGGACAGCATACAACACAGATACGCAGTATTTT
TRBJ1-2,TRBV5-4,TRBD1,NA,CASSLTGGLGYGYTF,TGTGCCAGCAGCCTCACAGGGGGCTTGGGCTATGGCTACACCTTC
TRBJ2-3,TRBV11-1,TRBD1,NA,CASSEGAGAISTDTQYF,TGTGCCAGCAGCGAGGGGGCCGGCGCCATTAGCACAGATACGCAGTATTTT
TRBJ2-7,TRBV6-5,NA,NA,CASSYWQGYEQYF,TGTGCCAGCAGTTACTGGCAGGGCTACGAGCAGTACTTC
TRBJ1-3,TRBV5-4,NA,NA,CASSRYSGTSKGNTIYF,TGTGCCAGCAGCAGATACTCTGGGACATCGAAGGGAAACACCATATATTTT
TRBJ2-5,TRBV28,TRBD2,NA,CASSSIAGVVGETQYF,TGTGCCAGCAGTTCCATAGCGGGAGTAGTGGGCGAGACCCAGTACTTC
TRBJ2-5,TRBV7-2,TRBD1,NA,CASSLRGQGAPQETQYF,TGTGCCAGCAGCTTAAGGGGACAGGGGGCGCCCCAAGAGACCCAGTACTTC
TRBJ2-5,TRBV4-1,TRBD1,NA,CASSTGTGKMETQYF,TGCGCCAGCAGCACCGGGACAGGGAAGATGGAGACCCAGTACTTC
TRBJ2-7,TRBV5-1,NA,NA,CASSRSTGYEQYF,TGCGCCAGCAGCAGATCCACAGGGTACGAGCAGTACTTC
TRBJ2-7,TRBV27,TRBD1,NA,CASSYVRGRGEQYF,TGTGCCAGCAGTTACGTCAGGGGGCGGGGCGAGCAGTACTTC
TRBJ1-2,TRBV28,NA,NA,CASSLNPSVIPWRRHTSLYGYTF,TGTGCCAGCAGTTTAAATCCCTCTGTTATTCCCTGGCGGCGGCATACTTCCCTTTATGGCTACACCTTC
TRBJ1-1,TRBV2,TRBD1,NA,CASSDYGDRRGTEAFF,TGTGCCAGCAGTGATTATGGGGACAGGCGTGGCACTGAAGCTTTCTTT